These 21 T cell receptor beta chains were all obtained from the same sample, sequenced in a study of identifying expanded T cells in peripheral blood. Sequenced by immunoSEQ multiplex PCR; TCRdb stores in-frame clones only, minus some. The sample includes approximately 100,000 clones, 88% of them seen just once. The sequenced sample was blood. These TCRs come from a person aged 18-69 years in good health.

J is TRBJ2-2 and V is TRBV7-9, with D uncertain. Germline V gene lookup returns CDR1 SEHNR and CDR2 FQNEAQ (reference sequence). The CDR3 extends over 13 amino acids. V lost 5 bases and J lost 10, with 14 bases in between. The CDR3 region is CASSPAGGPELFF. CDR3 nucleotides: TGTGCCAGCAGCCCGGCCGGTGGGCCGGAGCTGTTTTTT.

This sequence joins TRBV7-9 and TRBJ2-3; 9 bases fit TRBD2. The CDR3 consists of 15 residues. V was clipped by 2 bases and J by 0 bases; unmatched bases: 0. Germline loops: CDR1 SEHNR, CDR2 FQNEAQ (reference sequence). Written as DNA, the CDR3 is TGTGCCAGCAGCTTAACTAGCGGGAGCACAGATACGCAGTATTTT. Protein: CASSLTSGSTDTQYF. Full variable domain (rest looked up from reference TRBV7-9 and TRBJ2-3): DTGVSQNPRHKITKRGQNVTFRCDPISEHNRLYWYRQTLGQGPEFLTYFQNEAQLEKSRLLSDRFSAERPKGSFSTLEIQRTEQGDSAMYLCASSLTSGSTDTQYFGPGTRLTVL.

The rearrangement uses TRBV9 and TRBJ1-1; D unresolved. The CDR3 spans 15 residues. Per germline, CDR1 SGDLS and CDR2 YYNGEE. Trimming took 0 bases from V and 1 from J, leaving 10 bases between them. The DNA of the CDR3 is TGTGCCAGCAGCGTAGGTGGCCTAGGGAACACTGAAGCTTTCTTT. This gives the protein CASSVGGLGNTEAFF.

This clone was counted only a few times. One end of the junction fails to match germline, which may point to a read error. This chain joins TRBV27 and TRBJ1-5; a weak D match, TRBD1 (6 bases). CDR3 length: 15 amino acids. Germline assignment: CDR1 MNHEY and CDR2 SMNVEV (reference sequence). The CDR3 loop is CASSVSGTHNQPQHF. In DNA form, the CDR3 reads TGTGCCAGCAGTGTATCCGGGACACATAATCAGCCCCAGCATTTT.

This chain uses TRBV5-1 with TRBJ2-3; D unclear. This CDR3 is 14 amino acids long. Trimming removed 4 bases at V and 2 bases at J, with 11 bases between. CDR1 and CDR2 (germline): SGHRS, YFSETQ. The CDR3, as DNA: TGCGCCAGCAGCGCCTCGGACCTCACAGATACGCAGTATTTT. Translating it yields CASSASDLTDTQYF.

The chain recombines TRBV5-8 with TRBJ1-1; possible D gene TRBD1, 5 bases. The V gene's germline CDR1 is SGHTS and CDR2 YDEGEE. Trimming removed 1 base from V and 1 base from J, with 8 bases in between. This CDR3 is built from 14 residues. CDR3 sequence reads: CASSLYQGNTEAFF. In DNA, the CDR3 is TGTGCCAGCAGCTTGTATCAGGGGAACACTGAAGCTTTCTTT.

This clone has ten or more counts. Additional DNA sequences in this sample encode the identical CDR3. Here the CDR3 DNA reads TGCGCCAGCAGCTTGAGACAAGAGACCCAGTACTTC. Translated, it gives CASSLRQETQYF. The chain carries TRBV5-1 and TRBJ2-5; no definite D call. V gave up 1 base and J gave up 2 bases, with 3 bases separating them. The CDR3 has 12 amino acids. Per germline, CDR1 SGHRS and CDR2 YFSETQ.

V is TRBV6-5 and J is TRBJ2-1; D is undetermined. Germline V gene sequence: CDR1 MNHEY, CDR2 SVGAGI. V lost 0 bases and J lost 8, with 14 bases in between. This CDR3 contains 15 residues. The CDR3 nucleotides are TGTGCCAGCAGTTACTCGCTAGTTGCCCGACATGAGCAGTTCTTC. It codes for CASSYSLVARHEQFF.

This clone was picked up a small number of times. The chain couples TRBV2 to TRBJ1-6; TRBD1 is a possible D gene (5 bases). This CDR3 region has 15 residues. CDR1 is SNHLY, CDR2 FYNNEI, per germline. V dropped 2 bases and J dropped 9 bases, with 14 bases sitting between them. The CDR3 DNA follows: TGTGCCAGCAGTGAACAGGGCGTCAATCGTTCACCCCTCCACTTT. Its protein product is CASSEQGVNRSPLHF.

The chain employs TRBV9 and TRBJ2-5, with D possibly being TRBD2 (5 bases). The V end lost 0 bases, the J end lost 6 bases, and 15 bases lay between the germline ends. The CDR3 has 15 residues. CDR1 and CDR2 from the germline V gene are SGDLS and YYNGEE. CDR3 sequence: CASSVERAAGKTQYF. CDR3 bases: TGTGCCAGCAGCGTAGAACGAGCGGCCGGGAAGACCCAGTACTTC.

The V and J genes are TRBV4-1 and TRBJ2-3, with TRBD2 as a possible D gene (6 bases). The CDR3 has 19 residues. Germline CDR1 MGHRA, CDR2 YSYEKL. V was trimmed by 0 bases and J by 4 bases, leaving 23 bases between them. CDR3 DNA: TGCGCCAGCAGCCAAGATCCCCCCCGGGCGGGATCACAAGCAGATACGCAGTATTTT. Amino acid sequence: CASSQDPPRAGSQADTQYF.

The rearrangement uses TRBV10-3 and TRBJ2-7; 9 nucleotides match TRBD2. This CDR3 is 15 amino acids long. CDR1 ENHRY and CDR2 SYGVKD come from the germline V gene. After removal of 2 bases from V and 4 bases from J, the junction contained 6 bases not matched to a gene. CDR3 DNA sequence: TGTGCCATCAGTGAGAATAGCGGGAGAGGGTACGAGCAGTACTTC. The encoded protein is CAISENSGRGYEQYF.

The chain recombines TRBV19 with TRBJ2-3; 10 nucleotides match TRBD2. This CDR3 region has 17 residues. V trimming: 3 bases; J trimming: 4 bases; junction bases outside the gene matches: 10. CDR1 is LNHDA and CDR2 is SQIVND in the germline V gene (reference sequence). CDR3 DNA: TGTGCCAGTAGTATGGAAAGCGGGAGGGCCGGGGCAGATACGCAGTATTTT. Amino acid sequence: CASSMESGRAGADTQYF. Supplemented by reference TRBV19 and TRBJ2-3, the full variable domain reads DGGITQSPKYLFRKEGQNVTLSCEQNLNHDAMYWYRQDPGQGLRLIYYSQIVNDFQKGDIAEGYSVSREKKESFPLTVTSAQKNPTAFYLCASSMESGRAGADTQYFGPGTRLTVL.

The J gene is TRBJ2-3, the V gene TRBV29-1; 9 bases map to TRBD1. V lost 6 bases to trimming and J lost 1 base; unmatched junction nucleotides: 17. Germline V CDR1 and CDR2: SQVTM, ANQGSEA. This CDR3 is built from 18 residues. CDR3 DNA: TGCAGCGTATTAACGGCAGTAGGGGACAGGGACCGCACAGATACGCAGTATTTT. Its translation is CSVLTAVGDRDRTDTQYF.

The chain couples TRBV2 to TRBJ1-4; no firm D call. V was cut by 0 bases and J by 3 bases, with 8 bases left in between. This CDR3 is 15 amino acids long. CDR1 and CDR2 (germline): SNHLY, FYNNEI. The CDR3 sequence: CASSEAGRPNEKLFF. The CDR3, as DNA: TGTGCCAGCAGTGAAGCAGGGAGGCCTAATGAAAAACTGTTTTTT.

The chain employs TRBV9 and TRBJ2-3; D might be TRBD2 (5 bases). Trimming removed 0 bases from V and 2 bases from J, with 13 bases in between. This CDR3 has 16 amino acids. Germline V CDR1 and CDR2: SGDLS, YYNGEE. The CDR3 loop is CASSVGGLTLTDTQYF. CDR3 coding DNA: TGTGCCAGCAGCGTAGGAGGACTGACTCTCACAGATACGCAGTATTTT.

The chain combines TRBV27 with TRBJ1-4, with TRBD1 matching over 11 bases. The V gene end was trimmed by 1 base and the J gene end by 4 bases; junction bases not matched to a gene: 8. The CDR3 is made up of 18 amino acids. Germline V CDR1 and CDR2: MNHEY, SMNVEV (reference sequence). The CDR3 nucleotides read TGTGCCAGCAGTTTATTTGGACCGGGACAGGGGGTTAATGAAAAACTGTTTTTT. Amino acid sequence: CASSLFGPGQGVNEKLFF.

The table lists this clone with a count of one. This chain links TRBV5-5 with TRBJ2-7; a weak D match, TRBD1 (5 bases). Trimming pared 4 bases from V and 3 bases from J, leaving 20 bases between. The germline V gene has CDR1 SGHKS and CDR2 YYEKEE (reference sequence). The CDR3 sequence is 16 residues long. In nucleotides, the CDR3 is TGTGCCAGCAGCCGAAGACCAGGGCGCTCCGTCTACGAGCAGTACTTC. It codes for CASSRRPGRSVYEQYF.

DNA of the CDR3: TGTGCCAGCAGTGACTCAGGACAGGGGCTCGATACGCAGTATTTT. It yields the protein CASSDSGQGLDTQYF. The gene calls are TRBV6-4 and TRBJ2-3; 9 bases line up with TRBD1. Germline CDR1 is MRHNA and CDR2 is SNTAGT. V lost 0 bases, J lost 6 bases, and 4 bases stayed unmatched. This CDR3 contains 15 residues.

The rearrangement uses TRBV29-1 and TRBJ1-2, with TRBD1 matching over 7 bases. This CDR3 is built from 13 residues. Looked up from germline, CDR1 is SQVTM and CDR2 is ANQGSEA. After removal of 5 bases from V and 7 bases from J, the junction contained 10 bases not matched to a gene. In DNA form, the CDR3 reads TGCAGCGTTTTAGGGGGCGCAGGGCGTGGCTACACCTTC. Its protein product is CSVLGGAGRGYTF.

V and J are TRBV7-2 and TRBJ2-7; D perhaps matches TRBD1 (6 bases). V was cut by 4 bases and J by 6 bases, with 16 bases left in between. Germline V gives CDR1 SGHTA, CDR2 FQGNSA. The CDR3 spans 14 residues. The chain's CDR3 is CASSSTGSPSEQYF. The CDR3 nucleotides read TGTGCCAGCAGCTCTACAGGGTCCCCTTCCGAGCAGTACTTC.